These 7 T cell receptor beta chains were sequenced from one sample in a study of naive and memory T cell subsets. Their specific antigens are unknown. An equimolar mix of two oligonucleotides served as the beta constant-region primer for TRBC1 and TRBC2. Ligated cDNA was amplified by four rounds of PCR with nested alpha and beta constant-region primers and SP2. In TCRdb, the UMI-ligation and nested PCR reads were re-called with MiXCR into one record per CDR3 protein. The data contain about 90,000 distinct CDR3 sequences, about 11% of them singletons. Study results and limitations: Especially in CD8 cells, naive repertoires contained a few larger clonotypes, possibly CD45RA-re-expressing memory cells.

The sequenced sample was naive CD4+ T cells from blood. These receptors were collected from a human donor in good health.

This clonotype was counted a few times. The rearrangement joins TRBV7-9 to TRBJ2-2; D tentatively reads TRBD1 or TRBD2 (5 bases each). V lost 5 bases, J lost 7 bases, and 17 bases lay in between. CDR1 SEHNR and CDR2 FQNEAQ come from the germline V gene (reference sequence). This CDR3 spans 15 amino acids. The CDR3 bases are TGTGCCAGCAGCCCCGGGGACGGTCGGCACGGGGAGCTGTTTTTT. Protein sequence: CASSPGDGRHGELFF.

This clonotype has a handful of counts. The chain combines TRBV12-3 or TRBV12-4 with TRBJ2-7; the D gene is possibly TRBD2 (6 bases). The CDR3 covers 14 residues. Trimming took off 6 bases at V and 3 bases at J, with 15 bases between the two ends. CDR3 coding DNA: TGTGCCAGCAGCCCTCGGGCGGGGATCTACGAGCAGTACTTC. Translated, it gives CASSPRAGIYEQYF.

This clonotype turned up a few times. This sequence joins TRBV5-1 and TRBJ2-1, with D tentatively TRBD1 or TRBD2 (6 bases each). This CDR3 has 15 amino acids. Germline V gene lookup returns CDR1 SGHRS and CDR2 YFSETQ. V gave up 6 bases and J gave up 9 bases, with 22 bases separating them. CDR3 in DNA: TGCGCCAGCACCATCGAAGGGGGGCACCTGGGTGAGCAGTTCTTC. Amino acids: CASTIEGGHLGEQFF.

V usage is TRBV6-2 or TRBV6-3 and J usage is TRBJ2-1, with TRBD2 identical over 8 bases. Germline-derived CDR1 and CDR2 are MNHEY and SVGEGT. The CDR3 extends over 16 amino acids. The ends lost 2 bases at V and 6 bases at J; junction bases unmatched: 9. CDR3 nucleotide sequence: TGTGCCAGCAGTTACCCAGCGGGGGTCGTCCCCAATGAGCAGTTCTTC. It codes for CASSYPAGVVPNEQFF.

This clonotype has at least ten counts. This sequence joins TRBV5-1 and TRBJ2-1; D is perhaps TRBD1 (6 bases). The CDR3 runs to 11 residues. The ends were cut back, 5 bases at V and 15 bases at J, with 15 bases in the middle. Germline-derived CDR1 and CDR2 are SGHRS and YFSETQ. The CDR3 protein is CASRGRDIAFF. In DNA, the CDR3 is TGCGCCAGCAGGGGAAGGGACATCGCGTTCTTC.

This clonotype showed up many times. The CDR3 DNA follows: TGTGCCAGCAGCTTCACAGGGGGCTACGAGCAGTACTTC. Its translation: CASSFTGGYEQYF. This rearrangement joins TRBV7-9 to TRBJ2-7; TRBD1 matches 8 bases. Germline V gives CDR1 SEHNR, CDR2 FQNEAQ (reference sequence). The V and J ends lost 3 bases and 3 bases, in that order; junction bases with no gene match: 1. The CDR3 sequence is 13 residues long. Full variable domain (rest looked up from reference TRBV7-9 and TRBJ2-7): DTGVSQNPRHKITKRGQNVTFRCDPISEHNRLYWYRQTLGQGPEFLTYFQNEAQLEKSRLLSDRFSAERPKGSFSTLEIQRTEQGDSAMYLCASSFTGGYEQYFGPGTRLTVT.

The chain has TRBV20-1 and TRBJ1-4; D gene ambiguous. Germline V gives CDR1 DFQATT, CDR2 SNEGSKA (reference sequence). This CDR3 is built from 14 residues. The CDR3 protein is CSGRGGRPNEKLFF. The CDR3, as DNA: TGCAGCGGCCGGGGTGGGAGGCCTAATGAAAAACTGTTTTTT.